This T cell receptor (beta chain) was observed in a study of response to subunit inactivated influenza vaccine. With regard to this clonotype: Its matching antigen is unknown.

One entry per CDR3 protein, called by TCRdb with MiXCR from the RT-PCR reads. Altogether hundreds of thousands of distinct CDR3 sequences are present, 7.6% being singletons, with the ten largest covering roughly 13%. The V end lost 0 bases, the J end lost 5 bases, and 14 bases lay between the germline ends. Germline loops: CDR1 SGHNT, CDR2 YENEEA. The CDR3 has 16 amino acids. General study points: Each seasonal flu vaccination may recruit only limited new T cells, authors suggested.

The chain has TRBV11-3 and TRBJ2-1, with a tentative D call TRBD2 (6 bases). The sequenced sample was PBMCs from blood, obtained about 24 months after vaccination. This receptor was taken from a man in his fifties or sixties who received an inactivated influenza vaccine. The CDR3: CASSLDSASEDNEQFF. DNA of the CDR3: TGTGCCAGCAGCTTAGATTCAGCTAGCGAAGACAATGAGCAGTTCTTC. Using reference TRBV11-3 and TRBJ2-1 for the parts outside the CDR3, the full variable domain is EAGVVQSPRYKIIEKKQPVAFWCNPISGHNTLYWYLQNLGQGPELLIRYENEEAVDDSQLPKDRFSAERLKGVDSTLKIQPAELGDSAVYLCASSLDSASEDNEQFFGPGTRLTVL.